Listed below are T cell receptor beta chains from one sample, sequenced in a study of cytomegalovirus exposure and HLA in healthy donors. The repertoire was sequenced with immunoSEQ multiplex PCR; TCRdb's copy has only in-frame clones and lacks some. The sample has 150,000 to 200,000 clones, just over 75% seen once. The sequenced material came from PBMCs. Receptor source: a man between 35 and 55 years old in good health and CMV-seronegative. The CDR3 runs from the conserved cysteine through the conserved F or W. D genes are given only for firm matches. Only some rows state a clone size, as once, few, many or a class for expanded clones.

v_gene	j_gene	d_gene	abundance	CDR3aa	CDR3nt
TRBV4-1	TRBJ1-2	-	-	CASSLGKNNYGYTF	TGCGCCAGCAGCCTCGGGAAGAATAACTATGGCTACACCTTC
TRBV28	TRBJ1-5	-	-	CAGRGIGNQPQHF	TGTGCCGGACGCGGGATTGGCAATCAGCCCCAGCATTTT
TRBV19	TRBJ2-7	TRBD1	once	CASKEQGANEQYF	TGTGCCAGTAAAGAACAGGGGGCAAACGAGCAGTACTTC
TRBV27	TRBJ2-7	TRBD2	-	CASRHRAAGDGSYEQYF	TGTGCCAGCAGGCACAGGGCAGCGGGAGATGGGTCCTACGAGCAGTACTTC
TRBV5-5	TRBJ1-3	TRBD1	-	CASSWTGGNTIYF	TGTGCCAGCAGCTGGACAGGGGGAAACACCATATATTTT
TRBV7-3	TRBJ2-2	-	few	CASSLSGSTGELFF	TGTGCCAGCAGCTTAAGTGGCTCCACCGGGGAGCTGTTTTTT
TRBV6-6	TRBJ2-6	-	-	CASSLDSSGANVLTF	TGTGCCAGCAGTCTGGACAGCTCTGGGGCCAACGTCCTGACTTTC
TRBV15	TRBJ2-2	-	-	CATSSRQELNTGELFF	TGTGCCACCAGCTCCCGACAGGAATTAAACACCGGGGAGCTGTTTTTT
TRBV23-1	TRBJ1-5	TRBD1	few	CASGGTGDQPQHF	TGCGCCAGCGGCGGCACAGGGGATCAGCCCCAGCATTTT
TRBV12-5	TRBJ1-2	-	-	CASGSAVQLDSLGGYTF	TGTGCTAGTGGTTCGGCCGTACAACTGGACAGCCTGGGAGGCTACACCTTC
TRBV6-6	TRBJ1-2	-	-	CASRVPGRLDGYTF	TGTGCCAGCAGAGTCCCGGGGAGACTGGACGGCTACACCTTC
TRBV6-6	TRBJ2-2	-	-	CASSYETGELFF	TGTGCCAGCAGTTACGAGACCGGGGAGCTGTTTTTT
TRBV7-2	TRBJ1-2	-	-	CASSLAQGYNYGYTF	TGTGCCAGCAGCTTAGCACAGGGTTATAACTATGGCTACACCTTC
TRBV5-1	TRBJ2-2	TRBD2	-	CASSAGGNTGELFF	TGCGCCAGCAGTGCGGGAGGGAACACCGGGGAGCTGTTTTTT
TRBV5-1	TRBJ1-3	TRBD1	-	CASSESGQGLNTIYF	TGCGCCAGCAGCGAGTCGGGACAGGGGTTAAACACCATATATTTT
TRBV5-6	TRBJ2-2	TRBD2	few	CASSLVGGRYGELFF	TGTGCCAGCAGCTTGGTTGGCGGGAGGTATGGGGAGCTGTTTTTT
TRBV29-1	TRBJ2-3	TRBD1	few	CSVATGQGLTDTQYF	TGCAGCGTAGCGACGGGACAGGGGCTCACAGATACGCAGTATTTT
TRBV7-9	TRBJ2-3	-	-	CASSSPPTDTDTQYF	TGTGCCAGCAGCTCCCCCCCGACTGACACAGATACGCAGTATTTT
TRBV6-1	TRBJ2-1	-	once	CASSEGTDSYNEQFF	TGTGCCAGCAGTGAAGGGACAGATTCCTACAATGAGCAGTTCTTC
TRBV7-9	TRBJ2-3	TRBD2	few	CASSYQRTSSADTQYF	TGTGCCAGCAGCTACCAAAGGACTAGCTCCGCAGATACGCAGTATTTT